These T cell receptor beta chains were read from a single sample in a study of CD8 T cells in ankylosing spondylitis. TCRdb passed the 5' RACE reads through MiXCR, listing each CDR3 protein once. The table lists more than 300,000 distinct CDR3 sequences, under 14% of them singletons, with roughly 9.2% in the top ten. The sequencing input was blood, either unsorted or a sorted T cell fraction (not recorded which). These receptors all come from a female donor with ankylosing spondylitis or in good health (not recorded which). Both conserved end residues are part of each CDR3. Each record gives: V gene, J gene, D gene, clone size, CDR3 protein, CDR3 DNA. D genes are given only for firm matches. Clone size is stated in some rows and not others, as once, few, many or a class when expanded.

TRBV9	TRBJ1-1	TRBD1	NA	CASSVGPGGTTEAFF	TGTGCCAGCAGCGTAGGACCAGGGGGGACCACTGAAGCTTTCTTT
TRBV11-2	TRBJ1-2	NA	many	CASTKGGRGRGNYGYTF	TGTGCCAGCACCAAAGGAGGCAGGGGAAGGGGGAACTATGGCTACACCTTC
TRBV7-9	TRBJ1-1	NA	NA	CASSLREQTEAFF	TGTGCCAGCAGCCTAAGAGAGCAGACCGAAGCTTTCTTT
TRBV3-1	TRBJ2-3	NA	NA	CASSQDAGRTDTQYF	TGTGCCAGCAGCCAAGACGCAGGGCGCACAGATACGCAGTATTTT
TRBV2	TRBJ1-2	TRBD1	many	CATRRTAGTANYGYTF	TGTGCCACCCGAAGAACCGCCGGGACAGCTAACTATGGCTACACCTTC
TRBV29-1	TRBJ1-1	NA	NA	CSTERGAPTEAFF	TGCAGCACTGAGAGAGGGGCCCCCACTGAAGCTTTCTTT
TRBV5-1	TRBJ2-1	NA	few	CASGTGRGIQFF	TGCGCCAGTGGAACTGGCCGAGGTATACAGTTCTTC
TRBV7-2	TRBJ2-7	TRBD2	many	CASSLETPGLGDEQYF	TGTGCCAGCAGCTTAGAAACTCCGGGACTAGGTGACGAGCAGTACTTC
TRBV5-1	TRBJ2-7	NA	NA	CASRSVATPAEQYF	TGCGCCAGCAGGTCGGTCGCGACGCCGGCCGAGCAGTACTTC
TRBV12-3/TRBV12-4	TRBJ2-7	NA	many	CASSLFPLEAEQYF	TGTGCCAGCAGTCTTTTCCCGCTTGAGGCAGAGCAGTACTTC
TRBV5-1	TRBJ2-2	TRBD2	NA	CASSSGLAGGHTGELFF	TGCGCCAGCAGCTCGGGACTAGCGGGGGGCCACACCGGGGAGCTGTTTTTT
TRBV7-2	TRBJ2-3	NA	few	CASSLAVGSTDTQYF	TGTGCCAGCAGCTTAGCGGTGGGCAGCACAGATACGCAGTATTTT
TRBV20-1	TRBJ2-2	NA	few	CSARRTTGELFF	TGCAGTGCTAGAAGAACCACCGGGGAGCTGTTTTTT
TRBV20-1	TRBJ2-1	NA	many	CNLRGVLGEQFF	TGCAACCTAAGGGGTGTTTTAGGTGAGCAGTTCTTC
TRBV5-6	TRBJ2-1	TRBD1	NA	CASSTRDRYNEQFF	TGTGCCAGCAGCACCCGGGACAGATACAATGAGCAGTTCTTC
TRBV12-3/TRBV12-4	TRBJ1-1	NA	many	CASRLTGRTEAFF	TGTGCCAGCAGACTCACAGGGAGAACTGAAGCTTTCTTT
TRBV28	TRBJ2-7	NA	many	CASKGSAYEQYF	TGTGCCAGCAAGGGCTCAGCCTACGAGCAGTACTTC
TRBV6-6	TRBJ2-7	NA	many	CASSYADHEQYF	TGTGCCAGCAGTTATGCGGATCACGAGCAGTACTTC
TRBV7-2	TRBJ2-1	TRBD1	NA	CASSLGVRGQGYNEQFF	TGTGCCAGCAGCTTAGGAGTTAGGGGACAGGGATACAATGAGCAGTTCTTC
TRBV20-1	TRBJ2-3	NA	many	CSAPLPRAGTDTQYF	TGCAGTGCTCCCCTACCCCGTGCGGGCACAGATACGCAGTATTTT
TRBV20-1	TRBJ2-5	TRBD2	many	CSASLGLVVRETQYF	TGCAGTGCTAGTCTGGGACTAGTGGTTCGCGAGACCCAGTACTTC
TRBV7-9	TRBJ2-7	TRBD1	many	CASSSPSFAGQAYEQYF	TGTGCCAGCAGTTCCCCTTCATTCGCGGGACAGGCCTACGAGCAGTACTTC
TRBV10-3	TRBJ1-2	NA	many	CAITDPYSVGYGYTF	TGTGCCATCACCGATCCCTACAGCGTTGGGTATGGCTACACCTTC
TRBV5-6	TRBJ1-5	NA	NA	CASSLFGGRGDQPQHF	TGTGCCAGCAGCTTGTTTGGGGGACGGGGCGATCAGCCCCAGCATTTT
TRBV4-2	TRBJ2-1	NA	many	CASSQVAAGSAYNEQFF	TGTGCCAGCAGCCAAGTTGCCGCGGGATCGGCCTACAATGAGCAGTTCTTC
TRBV20-1	TRBJ1-1	NA	many	CSARVREWTEAFF	TGCAGTGCTAGAGTCAGGGAATGGACTGAAGCTTTCTTT